This paragraph reports one T cell receptor (beta chain). The target antigen is unknown. This record comes from a study of chemoradiotherapy in HPV16-positive cancers. Study-wide context: Functional T-cell assays on two HPV16-positive patients' cells defined candidate HPV-specific clones and common TCR motifs.

Measured with immunoSEQ multiplex PCR; TCRdb has only the in-frame clones, and not every one. The sample records thousands of clones, 71% being singletons. Germline-derived CDR1 and CDR2 are GTSNPN and SVGIG (reference sequence). This CDR3 has 15 residues. V lost 1 base, J lost 9 bases, and 16 bases lay in between. Samples were taken several times over chemoradiotherapy. General observations from the study: Candidate HPV-specific clones and E7-related TCR motifs grew in tumor during treatment. In HPV16-positive patients, HPV-responsive T-cell expansion tracked better recurrence-free survival.

This material consisted of tumor tissue, taken from a patient who underwent chemoradiotherapy. The TCR sequence derives from a human donor with HPV-associated anogenital cancer. The chain couples TRBV30 to TRBJ1-6; maybe TRBD1 (6 bases). CDR3 amino acids: CAWSAGAGVVSPLHF. CDR3 nucleotide sequence: TGTGCCTGGAGTGCGGGGGCGGGGGTAGTTTCACCCCTCCACTTT.